A single sample is the source of the 5 T cell receptor beta chains below, sequenced in a study of human T cells and chemical hapten exposure. Time point meaning: patch test 2, 6 weeks after DPC sensitization. The treatment here: therapeutic diphenylcyclopropenone sensitization with weekly scalp DPC. TCRdb independently ran MiXCR on the RACE reads; one entry per CDR3 protein. The sample consists of 100,000 or so distinct CDR3 sequences, 9% to 9.5% of them appearing once. The sample in question was whole blood, obtained in connection with sensitization to the hapten diphenylcyclopropenone (DPC). The receptors stem from a woman between 35 and 50 years old with alopecia areata. Some clones in this sample may be carry-over from other donors' samples.

This sequence joins TRBV12-3 or TRBV12-4 and TRBJ2-7, with D hard to call. The CDR3 runs to 15 residues. Between the trimmed V and J ends, which lost 1 base and 5 bases, there was a span of 15 bases. The CDR3 nucleotides read TGTGCCAGCAGTTTAGTAGCTTGGCAGGTCCACGAGCAGTACTTC. Protein sequence: CASSLVAWQVHEQYF.

This clonotype was seen ten or more times. This chain links TRBV4-2 with TRBJ2-7; D ambiguous. The CDR3 runs 14 residues. Germline values: CDR1 LGHNA, CDR2 YNFKEQ. Trimming stripped 5 bases from V and 2 bases from J, with 13 bases between. CDR3 bases: TGTGCCAGCAGCTCCCTAACGACTCCCTACGAGCAGTACTTC. Residues: CASSSLTTPYEQYF.

Regarding this clonotype: A much bigger clone sits one base away, suggesting this may be a read error. The rearrangement links TRBV6-2 or TRBV6-3 to TRBJ2-7; D is uncertain. The CDR3 is 11 amino acids. Germline lookup yields CDR1 MNHEY and CDR2 SVGEGT. In DNA, the CDR3 is TGTGCCAGCAGTTACTCCGACGAGCAGCACTTC. Protein product: CASSYSDEQHF.

This clonotype was counted ten times or more. The gene calls are TRBV4-1 and TRBJ1-2; D is unclear. V shed 6 bases and J shed 2 bases, with 16 bases lying between them. This CDR3 is built from 15 residues. Germline loops: CDR1 MGHRA, CDR2 YSYEKL. The DNA for the CDR3 is TGCGCCAGCAGACCGGCTACGACGGAAAACTATGGCTACACCTTC. This sequence encodes CASRPATTENYGYTF.

This clonotype appeared many times. The chain employs TRBV20-1 and TRBJ2-1; TRBD2 agrees at 9 bases. CDR1 is DFQATT and CDR2 is SNEGSKA in the germline V gene (reference sequence). This CDR3 is built from 18 residues. V shed 6 bases, J shed 0 bases, and the junction held 15 bases outside the gene matches. The CDR3 is CSAQGVAGESSSYNEQFF. The CDR3 nucleotides read TGCAGTGCCCAAGGGGTAGCGGGAGAATCTAGCTCCTACAATGAGCAGTTCTTC.